Listed below are T cell receptor beta chains from one sample, sequenced in a study of quantifying T cell responses using KT2 cells. TCRdb reprocessed the UMI-ligation and nested PCR reads via MiXCR and lists one record per CDR3 protein. The sample has about 30,000 distinct CDR3 sequences, 7.3% seen once; the top ten hold 15% to 19%. Material for sequencing was PBMCs spiked with cells of the T cell clone KT2. These receptors all come from a human donor. Both conserved end residues are trimmed from each CDR3. Each record gives: clone size, CDR3 length, V gene, J gene, CDR3 protein. Clone size is given for some rows only: seen once, a few or many times, or a class if the clone is expanded.

many	13	TRBV6-6	TRBJ2-3	ASSYSGGGEDTQY
few	11	TRBV20-1	TRBJ2-7	SAIPGGLDEQY
many	12	TRBV4-2	TRBJ2-7	ASSQYGLAYEQY
large	14	TRBV3-1	TRBJ2-6	ASSQGQGSGANVLT
many	13	TRBV20-1	TRBJ2-1	SAGDTRGSYNEQF
many	13	TRBV3-1	TRBJ2-3	ASSLTTTSGDTQY
few	12	TRBV15	TRBJ1-4	ATSREAGNEKLF
.	13	TRBV27	TRBJ1-2	ASSLRTGANYGYT
many	13	TRBV5-1	TRBJ2-4	ASSTQGLAKNIQY
.	11	TRBV20-1	TRBJ2-1	SASSGTVLEQF
many	14	TRBV20-1	TRBJ2-4	SAPWTWGGAKNIQY
.	16	TRBV15	TRBJ2-1	ATSRDYSGGGGSNEQF